The sequence of this TCR beta chain was determined in a study of CD8 T cells in ankylosing spondylitis. Regarding the study as a whole: According to the report, clones linked to the disease were significantly enriched in matched synovial fluid samples taken from ankylosing spondylitis patients.

From the 5' RACE reads, TCRdb called clonotypes with MiXCR, one entry per CDR3 protein. The repertoire consists of almost 30,000 distinct CDR3 sequences, with less than 6.5% occurring once and the leading ten covering around 1.8%. This clonotype rates as medium-sized (0.01 to 0.1%). Its target is not known. V lost 2 bases and J lost 0, with 13 bases in between. Germline CDR1 reads SGDLS; CDR2 reads YYNGEE. This CDR3 region has 16 residues. This chain connects TRBV9 to TRBJ2-3, with D possibly being TRBD1 (6 bases). The TCR comes from a female donor with ankylosing spondylitis or in good health (not recorded which). The sample taken for sequencing was blood, either unsorted or a sorted T cell fraction (not recorded which). The CDR3 nucleotides are TGTGCCAGCAGCGTCATAGGGACATCAAGCACAGATACGCAGTATTTT. Translating gives CASSVIGTSSTDTQYF.